This TCR beta chain came from a study of beta chain features in type 1 diabetes. Study in general: In age, gender and cell yields, patients were similar to healthy donors.

General study findings and limits: Across patients, naive, central memory and Treg TCRB repertoires exhibited apparently greater similarity than was observed across healthy donors. TCRB CDR3s from Type 1 diabetes patients were moderately but significantly shorter in all four CD4+ subsets.

A note on this clone: Its specificity is not known.

The ends were cut back, 1 base at V and 8 bases at J, with 18 bases in the middle. Germline V lookup: CDR1 KGHSH, CDR2 LQKENI. This CDR3 spans 15 amino acids. TCRB transcripts that were expressed got sequenced, as all of the isolated RNA had been reverse transcribed. Produced via immunoSEQ multiplex PCR; TCRdb's table is partial and in-frame only. The sample includes under 300,000 clones, over 11% of them seen just once. Via CD45RO/CCR7/CD25/CD127/CD95/CD27, cells of the CD4+ naive, central memory, regulatory and stem cell-like memory subsets were sorted. The rearrangement joins TRBV18 to TRBJ2-7; maybe TRBD1 (6 bases). The source of this sequence is a man aged 25-45 years with type 1 diabetes. Sequencing was carried out using naive CD4+ T cells from blood. CDR3 loop: CASSPLSGEGWQQYF. The DNA of the CDR3 is TGTGCCAGCTCACCACTCTCAGGGGAAGGGTGGCAGCAGTACTTC.